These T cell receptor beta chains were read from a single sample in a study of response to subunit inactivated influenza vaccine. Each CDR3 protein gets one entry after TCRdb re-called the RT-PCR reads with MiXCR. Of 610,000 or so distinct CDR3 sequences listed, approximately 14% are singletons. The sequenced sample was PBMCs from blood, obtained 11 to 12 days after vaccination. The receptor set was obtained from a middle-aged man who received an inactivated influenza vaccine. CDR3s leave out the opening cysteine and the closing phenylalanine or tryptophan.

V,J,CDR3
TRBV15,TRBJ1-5,ATSTYQGFQPQH
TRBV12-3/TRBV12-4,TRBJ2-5,ASSFPGHLETQY
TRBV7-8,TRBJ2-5,ASSFRGDRETQY
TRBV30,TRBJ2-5,AWSPTRTLSNTQY
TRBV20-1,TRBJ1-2,SHRGSNYGYT
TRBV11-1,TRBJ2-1,ASSLEILGVNEQF
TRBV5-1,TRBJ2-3,ASTQGAPLTDTQY
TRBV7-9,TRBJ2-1,ASSSRLASSYNEQF
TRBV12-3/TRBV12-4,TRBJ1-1,ASSLGAQGRTEAF
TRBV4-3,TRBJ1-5,ASSQFWTGRNQPQH